This TCR beta chain was profiled in a study of spatial heterogeneity in lung cancer. In the study overall: The library had UMIs, and each TCR and UMI pair averaged more than ten raw reads.

Overall study findings and caveats: More often at tumor resection than at routine follow-up, ubiquitous expanded tumor TCRs were detected in the blood.

Time point given: sample taken at primary tumor resection. Whole RNA came from tumor, nontumor lung or frozen PBMC and was sequenced without being sorted. The cohort: around 79 early-stage, untreated non-small cell lung cancer patients. By share, this clonotype counts as medium-sized (0.01 to 0.1%). Its antigen remains unknown. Being off target in a library aimed at alpha chains, this beta chain has a size of little meaning. Trimming cost V 3 bases and J 12 bases, with 24 bases left between them. Germline CDR1 SGHTA, CDR2 FQGNSA. The CDR3 contains 16 residues. The study tagged each TCR cDNA molecule with a unique molecular identifier. TCRdb reprocessed the 5' RACE reads via MiXCR and lists one record per CDR3 protein. The sample holds under 15,000 distinct CDR3 sequences, under 5% seen once.

The receptor's source is a male donor with early-stage non-small cell lung cancer. This specimen was PBMCs, taken at surgery. The rearrangement links TRBV7-2 to TRBJ2-1; possibly TRBD1 for D (6 bases). CDR3 region: CASSLGPGAGTSGQFF. The CDR3 bases are TGTGCCAGCAGCTTGGGCCCAGGGGCAGGGACCTCAGGGCAGTTCTTC.